Reported below is one T cell receptor beta chain. The CDR3 length is 13 residues. J lost 6 bases, V lost 2 bases, and 2 bases had no gene match. The V gene's germline CDR1 is SGHNT and CDR2 YYREEE (reference sequence). The data belong to a study of cytomegalovirus exposure and HLA in healthy donors. PCR was performed using 60 Vbeta and 13 Jbeta primers. The table came from immunoSEQ multiplex PCR; TCRdb's copy has only in-frame clones and leaves some out. The sample has approximately 180,000 clones; roughly four fifths are singletons. Sequencing input: PBMCs. V usage is TRBV5-4 and J usage is TRBJ2-3, with 8 bases fitting TRBD1. This sequence was found in a male donor in good health and CMV-seronegative. The CDR3 here is CASSFPGGDTQYF. DNA of the CDR3: TGTGCCAGCAGCTTCCCAGGGGGCGATACGCAGTATTTT.